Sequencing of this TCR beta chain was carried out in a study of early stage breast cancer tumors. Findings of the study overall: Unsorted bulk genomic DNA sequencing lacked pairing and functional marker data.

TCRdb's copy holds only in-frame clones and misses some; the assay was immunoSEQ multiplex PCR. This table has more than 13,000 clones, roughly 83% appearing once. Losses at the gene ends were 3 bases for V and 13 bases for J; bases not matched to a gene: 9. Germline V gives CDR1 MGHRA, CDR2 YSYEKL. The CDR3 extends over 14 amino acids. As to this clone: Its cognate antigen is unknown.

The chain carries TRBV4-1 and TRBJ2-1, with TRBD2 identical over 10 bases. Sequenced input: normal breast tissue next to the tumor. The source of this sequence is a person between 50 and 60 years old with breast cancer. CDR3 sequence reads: CASSQPRSGREQFF. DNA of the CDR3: TGCGCCAGCAGCCAGCCCAGGAGCGGGAGGGAACAGTTCTTC.